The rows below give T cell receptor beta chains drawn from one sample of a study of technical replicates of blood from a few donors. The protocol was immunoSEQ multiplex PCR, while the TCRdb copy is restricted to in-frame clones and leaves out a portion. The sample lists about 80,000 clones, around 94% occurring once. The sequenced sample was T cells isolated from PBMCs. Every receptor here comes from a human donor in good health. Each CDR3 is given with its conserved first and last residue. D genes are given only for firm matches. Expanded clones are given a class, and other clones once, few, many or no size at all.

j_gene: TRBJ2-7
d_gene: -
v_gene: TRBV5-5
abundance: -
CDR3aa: CASSLDPGTYEQYF
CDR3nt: TGTGCCAGCAGCTTGGATCCGGGTACCTACGAGCAGTACTTC

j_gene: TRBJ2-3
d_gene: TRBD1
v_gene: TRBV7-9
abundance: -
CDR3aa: CASSLGPGGQGMDTQYF
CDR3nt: TGTGCCAGCAGCTTAGGGCCAGGGGGACAGGGGATGGATACGCAGTATTTT

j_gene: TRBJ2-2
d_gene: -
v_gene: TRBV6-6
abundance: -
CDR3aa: CASLGLANTGELFF
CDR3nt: TGTGCCAGCTTAGGACTGGCGAACACCGGGGAGCTGTTTTTT

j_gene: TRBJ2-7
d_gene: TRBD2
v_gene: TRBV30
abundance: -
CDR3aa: CAWSPPLGGTYEQYF
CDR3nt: TGTGCCTGGAGTCCCCCCTTGGGGGGGACCTACGAGCAGTACTTC

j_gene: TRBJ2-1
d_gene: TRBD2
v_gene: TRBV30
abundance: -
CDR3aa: CAWRGLAGEQFF
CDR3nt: TGTGCCTGGAGGGGACTAGCCGGTGAGCAGTTCTTC

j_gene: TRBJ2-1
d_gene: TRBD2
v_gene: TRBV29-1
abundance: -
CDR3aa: CSAPTSASSYNEQFF
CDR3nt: TGCAGCGCTCCGACTAGCGCTAGCTCCTACAATGAGCAGTTCTTC

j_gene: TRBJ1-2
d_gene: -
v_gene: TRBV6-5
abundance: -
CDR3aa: CASGGPLFRHGYTF
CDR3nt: TGTGCCAGCGGAGGACCTTTGTTTCGGCATGGCTACACCTTC

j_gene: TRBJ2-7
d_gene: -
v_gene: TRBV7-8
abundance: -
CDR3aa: CASSLDGISSYEQYF
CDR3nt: TGTGCCAGCAGCTTAGACGGTATAAGCTCCTACGAGCAGTACTTC

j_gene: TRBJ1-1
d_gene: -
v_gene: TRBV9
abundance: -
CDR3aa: CASSVIQYTEAFF
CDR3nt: TGTGCCAGCAGCGTAATTCAGTACACTGAAGCTTTCTTT

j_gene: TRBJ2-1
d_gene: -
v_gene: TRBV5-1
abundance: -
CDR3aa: CASSPSGVPGRRNEQFF
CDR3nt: TGCGCCAGCAGCCCCTCAGGGGTGCCCGGGAGGAGGAATGAGCAGTTCTTC

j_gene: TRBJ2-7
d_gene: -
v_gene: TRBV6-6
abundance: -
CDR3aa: CASSYSGASGYEQYF
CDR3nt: TGTGCCAGCAGTTACTCGGGGGCGTCCGGCTACGAGCAGTACTTC

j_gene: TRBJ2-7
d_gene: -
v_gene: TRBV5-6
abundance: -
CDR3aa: CASSLPDSPYEQYF
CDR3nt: TGTGCCAGCAGCTTGCCTGACAGTCCCTACGAGCAGTACTTC

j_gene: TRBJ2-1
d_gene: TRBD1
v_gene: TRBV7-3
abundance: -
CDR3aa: CASSLGQGGANEQFF
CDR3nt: TGTGCCAGCAGCTTAGGACAGGGGGGGGCCAATGAGCAGTTCTTC

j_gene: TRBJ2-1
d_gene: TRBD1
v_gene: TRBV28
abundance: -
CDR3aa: CASSLDRNYNEQFF
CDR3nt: TGTGCCAGCAGTTTGGACAGGAACTACAATGAGCAGTTCTTC

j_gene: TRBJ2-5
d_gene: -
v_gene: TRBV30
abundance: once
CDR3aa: CAWSVHRETQYF
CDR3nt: TGTGCCTGGAGTGTCCACCGGGAGACCCAGTACTTC

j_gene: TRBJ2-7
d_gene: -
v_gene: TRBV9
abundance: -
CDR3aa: CASSVGLGQHNYEQYF
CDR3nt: TGTGCCAGCAGCGTAGGACTAGGCCAACACAACTACGAGCAGTACTTC

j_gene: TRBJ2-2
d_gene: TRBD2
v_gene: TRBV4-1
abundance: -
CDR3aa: CASSQSKLAPTGELFF
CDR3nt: TGCGCCAGCAGCCAAAGTAAACTAGCGCCCACCGGGGAGCTGTTTTTT

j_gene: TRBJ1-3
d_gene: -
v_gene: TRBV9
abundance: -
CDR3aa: CASSVGTASGNTIYF
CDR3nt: TGTGCCAGCAGCGTAGGTACAGCCTCTGGAAACACCATATATTTT

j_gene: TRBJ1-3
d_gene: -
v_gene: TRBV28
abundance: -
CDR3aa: CASSSDSYSGNTIYF
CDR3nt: TGTGCCAGCAGTTCGGACTCTTACTCTGGAAACACCATATATTTT

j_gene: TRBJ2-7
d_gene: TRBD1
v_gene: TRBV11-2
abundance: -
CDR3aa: CASSIRSGGYYEQYF
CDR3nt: TGTGCCAGCAGCATCCGCTCAGGGGGTTACTACGAGCAGTACTTC

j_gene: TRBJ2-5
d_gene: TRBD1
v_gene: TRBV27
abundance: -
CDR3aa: CASSLVRGIGETQYF
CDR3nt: TGTGCCAGCAGTTTAGTCAGGGGGATCGGAGAGACCCAGTACTTC

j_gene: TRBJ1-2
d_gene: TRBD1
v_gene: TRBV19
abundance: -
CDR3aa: CARRGQTGKNYGYTF
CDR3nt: TGTGCCAGAAGAGGTCAGACAGGGAAAAACTATGGCTACACCTTC

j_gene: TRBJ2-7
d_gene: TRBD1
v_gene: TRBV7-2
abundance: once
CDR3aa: CASSPTGTGAYEQYF
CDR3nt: TGTGCCAGCAGTCCAACCGGGACAGGGGCCTACGAGCAGTACTTC

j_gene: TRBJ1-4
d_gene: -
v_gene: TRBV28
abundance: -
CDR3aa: CATAQAGEKLFF
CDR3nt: TGTGCCACCGCACAGGCTGGTGAAAAACTGTTTTTT

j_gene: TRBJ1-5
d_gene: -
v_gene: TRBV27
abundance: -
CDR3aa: CASSLARGDQPQHF
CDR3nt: TGTGCCAGCAGTTTAGCCAGGGGCGATCAGCCCCAGCATTTT

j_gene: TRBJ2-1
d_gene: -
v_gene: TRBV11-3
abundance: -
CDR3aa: CASSLEPLYYNEQFF
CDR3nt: TGTGCCAGCAGCTTAGAACCTCTCTACTACAATGAGCAGTTCTTC

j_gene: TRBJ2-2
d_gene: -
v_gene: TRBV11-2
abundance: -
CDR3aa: CASSSKGLSFTGELFF
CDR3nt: TGTGCCAGCAGCTCTAAGGGGCTCTCCTTCACCGGGGAGCTGTTTTTT

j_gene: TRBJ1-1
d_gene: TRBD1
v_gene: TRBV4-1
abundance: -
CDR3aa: CASSLRGQTRNTEAFF
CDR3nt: TGCGCCAGCAGCCTCAGGGGGCAGACAAGGAACACTGAAGCTTTCTTT

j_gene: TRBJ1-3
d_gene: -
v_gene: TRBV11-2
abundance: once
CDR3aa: CASSPAGARGNTIYF
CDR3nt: TGTGCCAGCAGCCCAGCGGGGGCGCGTGGAAACACCATATATTTT

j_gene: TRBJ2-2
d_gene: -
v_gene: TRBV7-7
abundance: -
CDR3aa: CASSLGTANTGELFF
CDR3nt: TGTGCCAGCAGCTTAGGGACAGCGAACACCGGGGAGCTGTTTTTT

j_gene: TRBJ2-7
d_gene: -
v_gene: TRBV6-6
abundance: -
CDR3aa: CASTATGNYEQYF
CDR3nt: TGTGCCAGCACTGCTACAGGGAACTACGAGCAGTACTTC

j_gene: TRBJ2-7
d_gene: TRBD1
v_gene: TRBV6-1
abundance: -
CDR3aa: CASRPGQPYEQYF
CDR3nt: TGTGCCAGCAGACCGGGACAGCCATACGAGCAGTACTTC

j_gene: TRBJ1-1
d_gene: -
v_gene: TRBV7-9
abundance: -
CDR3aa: CASSSQRGRTEAFF
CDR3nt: TGTGCCAGCAGTTCACAGCGGGGGCGAACTGAAGCTTTCTTT

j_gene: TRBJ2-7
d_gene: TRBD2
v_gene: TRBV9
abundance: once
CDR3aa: CASSVETSWGYEQYF
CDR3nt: TGTGCCAGCAGCGTAGAGACTAGCTGGGGGTACGAGCAGTACTTC

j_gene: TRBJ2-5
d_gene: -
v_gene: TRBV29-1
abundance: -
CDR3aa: CSVEPDRWYQETQYF
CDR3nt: TGCAGCGTTGAACCGGACAGATGGTACCAAGAGACCCAGTACTTC

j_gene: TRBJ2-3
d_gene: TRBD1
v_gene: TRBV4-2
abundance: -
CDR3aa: CASSQSLQGAVTDTQYF
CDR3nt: TGTGCCAGCAGCCAAAGCCTACAGGGGGCGGTCACAGATACGCAGTATTTT